In its sample, the clone carrying this TCR beta chain was seen a few times. The data stem from a study of blood T cell repertoires in COVID-19. Trimming stripped 3 bases from V and 4 bases from J, with 12 bases between. The germline V gene encodes CDR1 LNHDA and CDR2 SQIVND (reference sequence). This CDR3 has 14 residues. Sequencing used immunoSEQ multiplex PCR; TCRdb keeps in-frame clones, though not all of them. The profile shows hundreds of thousands of clones, around 87% of them singletons. The chain uses TRBV19 and TRBJ1-1; TRBD1 is a possible D gene (6 bases). Sequencing was carried out using peripheral blood. The TCR comes from a woman in her fifties or sixties with COVID-19, enrolled during active disease. The CDR3 loop reads CASSIPGEITEAFF. In DNA form, the CDR3 reads TGTGCCAGTAGTATCCCAGGGGAAATCACTGAAGCTTTCTTT.